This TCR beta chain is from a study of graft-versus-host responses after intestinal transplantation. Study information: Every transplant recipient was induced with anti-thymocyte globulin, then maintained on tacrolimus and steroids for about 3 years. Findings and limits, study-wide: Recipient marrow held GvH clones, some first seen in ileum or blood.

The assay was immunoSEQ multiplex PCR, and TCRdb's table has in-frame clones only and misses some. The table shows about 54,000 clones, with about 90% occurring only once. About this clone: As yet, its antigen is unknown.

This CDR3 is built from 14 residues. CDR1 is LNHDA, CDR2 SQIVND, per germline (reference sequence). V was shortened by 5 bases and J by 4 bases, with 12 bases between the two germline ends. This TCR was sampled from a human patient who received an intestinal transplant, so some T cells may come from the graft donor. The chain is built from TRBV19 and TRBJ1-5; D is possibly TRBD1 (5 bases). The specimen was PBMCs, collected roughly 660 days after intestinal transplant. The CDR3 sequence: CASSAGRTNQPQHF. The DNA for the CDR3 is TGTGCCAGTAGTGCCGGACGGACAAATCAGCCCCAGCATTTT.